Sequencing of this T cell receptor (beta chain) was carried out in a study of cytomegalovirus exposure and HLA in healthy donors. Study-wide results and limits: In a later analysis, parvovirus B19, influenza, CMV and Epstein-Barr virus appeared linked to several top co-occurrence clusters.

Comments on this clone: What it binds is unknown. The identical CDR3 is also encoded by other nucleotide sequences in the sample.

Germline V CDR1 and CDR2: MNHEY, SVGAGI. This CDR3 has 15 amino acids. The trim removed 5 bases at V and 1 base at J, leaving 5 bases unmatched. Researchers ran the PCR with 60 Vbeta and 13 Jbeta primers. Profiling relied on immunoSEQ multiplex PCR, and the TCRdb table lists in-frame clones only, not all of them. The profile shows around 140,000 clones, about 78% of them singletons. V is TRBV6-5 and J is TRBJ2-7; the match to TRBD1 covers 10 bases. The specimen sequenced was PBMCs. This sequence was found in a man in his fifties or sixties in good health and CMV-seropositive. The DNA for the CDR3 is TGTGCCAGCAGTGCCCGGGACAGGGGTTCCTACGAGCAGTACTTC. Its protein product is CASSARDRGSYEQYF.